A single sample gave rise to the 28 T cell receptor beta chains below, sequenced in a study of brain T cells in children with intractable seizures. The table came from immunoSEQ multiplex PCR; TCRdb's copy has only in-frame clones and leaves some out. The data show over 7,000 clones, roughly 71% seen once. The sequenced cases were selected for having the highest brain T cell transcript signatures. The sequencing here drew on resected brain tissue, taken at surgery. These TCRs come from a girl aged 2-15 years with tuberous sclerosis and intractable seizures.

This clone came up a few times. The V gene is TRBV7-3, the J gene TRBJ2-3; D is perhaps TRBD2 (6 bases). CDR1 SGHTA and CDR2 FQGTGA come from the germline V gene. Between the trimmed V and J ends, which lost 7 bases and 5 bases, there was a span of 19 bases. The CDR3 is made up of 15 amino acids. CDR3 loop: CASTLSAGRGDTQYF. CDR3 DNA sequence: TGTGCCAGCACTCTTTCGGCGGGGCGGGGAGATACGCAGTATTTT.

This chain connects TRBV10-3 to TRBJ1-2; the D gene is possibly TRBD1 (6 bases). Germline V gene lookup returns CDR1 ENHRY and CDR2 SYGVKD. This CDR3 region has 16 residues. V was cut by 4 bases and J by 0 bases, with 15 bases left in between. The CDR3 DNA reads as TGTGCCATCAGTGGTCCAGGGGATAGCGCTAACTATGGCTACACCTTC. Translated, it gives CAISGPGDSANYGYTF.

The rearrangement joins TRBV19 to TRBJ1-2; D ambiguous. This CDR3 has 15 amino acids. Germline V lookup: CDR1 LNHDA, CDR2 SQIVND (reference sequence). Trimming pared 5 bases from V and 3 bases from J, leaving 16 bases between. The chain's CDR3 is CASSPRGRVDYGYTF. CDR3 DNA sequence: TGTGCCAGTAGTCCCAGAGGGCGGGTGGACTATGGCTACACCTTC.

This clone was detected only a few times. The chain uses TRBV6-1 and TRBJ1-5; 9 bases fit TRBD1. The CDR3 totals 16 residues. The V gene's germline CDR1 is MNHNS and CDR2 SASEGT. Trimming removed 2 bases from V and 1 base from J; junction bases left unmatched: 3. CDR3 protein: CASSEPGQGSNQPQHF. CDR3 coding DNA: TGTGCCAGCAGTGAACCCGGACAGGGGAGCAATCAGCCCCAGCATTTT.

This chain links TRBV28 with TRBJ1-2; D might be TRBD1 (5 bases). CDR1 and CDR2 (germline): MDHEN, SYDVKM. This CDR3 spans 16 amino acids. V gave up 5 bases and J gave up 2 bases, with 18 bases separating them. The CDR3 region is CASSPLIKTANYGYTF. In DNA, the CDR3 is TGTGCCAGCAGTCCACTAATAAAGACAGCCAACTATGGCTACACCTTC.

As DNA, the CDR3 is TGTGCCAGCAGCTTGGGACTGAGAGCGGGGCCAGATACGCAGTATTTT. This sequence encodes CASSLGLRAGPDTQYF. This sequence joins TRBV7-8 and TRBJ2-3, with 7 bases fitting TRBD2. Germline V lookup: CDR1 SGHVS, CDR2 FQNEAQ. The CDR3 spans 16 residues. The trim removed 3 bases at V and 4 bases at J, leaving 10 bases unmatched.

The chain links TRBV6-5 to TRBJ1-1; D remains ambiguous. Germline CDR1 is MNHEY and CDR2 is SVGAGI. Between the trimmed V and J ends, which lost 5 bases and 7 bases, there was a span of 11 bases. This CDR3 is 12 amino acids long. The CDR3 spells CASSKTPNEAFF. The CDR3, as DNA: TGTGCCAGCAGTAAAACACCAAATGAAGCTTTCTTT.

V is TRBV5-1 and J is TRBJ2-7; the D gene is possibly TRBD1 (5 bases). With 0 bases removed from V and 4 bases from J, the gap between germline ends came to 8 bases. The CDR3 spans 13 residues. Per the germline V gene, CDR1 is SGHRS and CDR2 is YFSETQ. The CDR3 nucleotides read TGCGCCAGCAGCTTGGGACAGCAGTACGAGCAGTACTTC. Translation gives CASSLGQQYEQYF.

This clone came up once. The V call is TRBV29-1, the J call TRBJ1-2; perhaps TRBD1 as D (6 bases). The germline V and J ends were trimmed by 3 bases and 6 bases, with 8 bases remaining between them. The CDR3 covers 11 residues. Germline V gene lookup returns CDR1 SQVTM and CDR2 ANQGSEA. CDR3 sequence: CSVDRGNGYTF. The CDR3 DNA follows: TGCAGCGTTGACAGGGGCAATGGCTACACCTTC.

This chain joins TRBV6-2 or TRBV6-3 and TRBJ1-5; D gene ambiguous. Germline V CDR1 and CDR2: MNHEY, SVGEGT. V gave up 6 bases and J gave up 3 bases, with 15 bases separating them. The CDR3 runs 15 residues. As DNA, the CDR3 is TGTGCCAGCAGCCCAACGAGGGTTGTCAATCAGCCCCAGCATTTT. It translates to CASSPTRVVNQPQHF.

The chain has TRBV7-8 and TRBJ1-3; D may be TRBD1 (6 bases). Trimming took 3 bases from V and 0 from J, leaving 21 bases between them. This CDR3 spans 19 amino acids. Looked up from germline, CDR1 is SGHVS and CDR2 is FQNEAQ. The chain's CDR3 is CASSLRGIGQDSSGNTIYF. DNA for the CDR3: TGTGCCAGCAGCTTGAGGGGGATAGGGCAGGATAGCTCTGGAAACACCATATATTTT.

The V and J genes are TRBV19 and TRBJ2-7, with TRBD2 matching 7 bases. J gave up 3 bases and V 1 base, and 6 bases lay outside the gene matches. The CDR3 is 15 residues long. Germline loops: CDR1 LNHDA, CDR2 SQIVND (reference sequence). This chain's CDR3 is CASSIVGREGYEQYV. The CDR3 DNA follows: TGTGCCAGTAGTATAGTAGGCAGGGAGGGCTACGAGCAGTACGTC.

By share, this clone ranks as medium-sized (0.01 to 0.1%). This chain connects TRBV10-2 to TRBJ2-1; 11 nucleotides align to TRBD2. The CDR3 sequence is 14 residues long. The germline V gene encodes CDR1 WSHSY and CDR2 SAAADI. Trimming cost V 3 bases and J 15 bases; bases outside gene matches: 10. Written as DNA, the CDR3 is TGCGCCAGCAGTGAACTAGCGGGGGCATGGGAACGGTTCTTC. Translation: CASSELAGAWERFF.

The chain is built from TRBV7-9 and TRBJ1-1; the match to TRBD1 covers 7 bases. The CDR3 has 12 amino acids. Germline-derived CDR1 and CDR2 are SEHNR and FQNEAQ (reference sequence). The junction had 1 base not matched to a gene; V was cut back by 5 bases and J by 4 bases. CDR3 residues: CASSPGGTEAFF. As DNA, the CDR3 is TGTGCCAGCAGCCCAGGGGGCACTGAAGCTTTCTTT.

There are a few counts of this clone. This rearrangement joins TRBV24-1 to TRBJ2-7; D may be TRBD2 (5 bases). This CDR3 is built from 12 residues. Trimming took off 6 bases at V and 6 bases at J, with 11 bases between the two ends. CDR1 and CDR2 (germline): KGHDR, SFDVKD. The CDR3 DNA follows: TGTGCCACCAGTATGTCGGGATCCGAGCAGTACTTC. Protein sequence: CATSMSGSEQYF.

This chain connects TRBV30 to TRBJ2-1; no firm D call. The CDR3 covers 13 residues. CDR1 is GTSNPN, CDR2 SVGIG, per germline (reference sequence). The V and J ends lost 2 bases and 7 bases respectively, with 12 bases between them. The DNA of the CDR3 is TGTGCCTGGAGTCCCTCCCCATGGAATGAGCAGTTCTTC. It specifies CAWSPSPWNEQFF.

The chain recombines TRBV5-6 with TRBJ1-1; possible D gene TRBD1, 6 bases. The CDR3 has 14 amino acids. Germline-derived CDR1 and CDR2 are SGHDT and YYEEEE. V dropped 2 bases and J dropped 2 bases, with 10 bases sitting between them. In DNA, the CDR3 is TGTGCCAGCAGCTTTACACAGGGAAACACTGAAGCTTTCTTT. This codes for CASSFTQGNTEAFF. Full variable domain (remainder filled in from reference TRBV5-6 and TRBJ1-1): DAGVTQSPTHLIKTRGQQVTLRCSPKSGHDTVSWYQQALGQGPQFIFQYYEEEERQRGNFPDRFSGHQFPNYSSELNVNALLLGDSALYLCASSFTQGNTEAFFGQGTRLTVV.

This chain connects TRBV9 to TRBJ1-1, with D possibly matching TRBD1 (5 bases). V lost 6 bases and J lost 1, with 16 bases in between. There are 15 residues in the CDR3. CDR1 and CDR2 from the germline V gene are SGDLS and YYNGEE. CDR3 coding DNA: TGTGCCAGCACGCCGAACGATCAGGGGAACACTGAAGCTTTCTTT. It encodes CASTPNDQGNTEAFF.

This clone was observed a single time. The chain has TRBV12-3 or TRBV12-4 and TRBJ1-2; D is possibly TRBD1 (5 bases). V lost 7 bases to trimming and J lost 14 bases, with 23 bases between them. CDR3 length equals 13 residues. The CDR3 region has the DNA TGTGCCAGCATCTCAACGGGACTCTATAAGCTAACCTTC. Its translation: CASISTGLYKLTF.

V is TRBV2 and J is TRBJ1-2; 7 bases are a match to TRBD1. J was trimmed by 0 bases and V by 10 bases; bases with no gene match: 17. The germline V gene has CDR1 SNHLY and CDR2 FYNNEI. The CDR3 has 17 amino acids. The chain's CDR3 is CAIKDRDRGKANYGYTF. DNA of the CDR3: TGTGCCATCAAAGACCGGGACAGAGGGAAAGCTAACTATGGCTACACCTTC.

The chain links TRBV2 to TRBJ2-3; D gene ambiguous. The CDR3 length is 15 residues. Germline loops: CDR1 SNHLY, CDR2 FYNNEI. The V end lost 1 base, the J end lost 1 base, and 9 bases lay between the germline ends. CDR3 in amino acids: CASSEEDTRTDTQYF. DNA of the CDR3: TGTGCCAGCAGTGAAGAAGACACCCGCACAGATACGCAGTATTTT. Based on the CDR3 plus reference TRBV2 and TRBJ2-3, the full variable domain is EPEVTQTPSHQVTQMGQEVILRCVPISNHLYFYWYRQILGQKVEFLVSFYNNEISEKSEIFDDQFSVERPDGSNFTLKIRSTKLEDSAMYFCASSEEDTRTDTQYFGPGTRLTVL.

This clone is termed medium-sized. CDR3 nucleotide sequence: TGTGCCAGCGGACAGGGTTTGGATACGCAGTATTTT. Residues: CASGQGLDTQYF. V is TRBV2 and J is TRBJ2-3; 8 nucleotides line up with TRBD1. Trimming at V came to 8 bases and at J to 6 bases, leaving 4 bases not matched to a gene. Per the germline V gene, CDR1 is SNHLY and CDR2 is FYNNEI. The length of the CDR3 is 12 residues.

The chain employs TRBV27 and TRBJ1-1; perhaps TRBD1 as D (5 bases). This CDR3 contains 15 residues. V lost 6 bases and J 3 bases, leaving 17 bases between the germline ends. CDR1 and CDR2 from the germline V gene are MNHEY and SMNVEV (reference sequence). The CDR3 DNA sequence: TGTGCCAGCAGGACCGAAGAGGGGAGAGACACTGAAGCTTTCTTT. It translates to CASRTEEGRDTEAFF.

J is TRBJ1-2 and V is TRBV6-4, with D unresolved. The germline CDR1 and CDR2 sequences are MRHNA and SNTAGT. This CDR3 is 11 amino acids long. The ends were cut back, 9 bases at V and 0 bases at J, with 5 bases in the middle. The CDR3 sequence: CARNTNYGYTF. The CDR3 nucleotides are TGTGCCAGAAACACTAACTATGGCTACACCTTC.

This sequence joins TRBV5-8 and TRBJ1-2; 8 bases agree with TRBD1. Losses at the gene ends were 6 bases for V and 4 bases for J; bases not matched to a gene: 8. Germline lookup yields CDR1 SGHTS and CDR2 YDEGEE. There are 14 residues in the CDR3. CDR3 in amino acids: CASKRTGTIYGYTF. The CDR3 DNA follows: TGTGCCAGCAAGAGGACAGGGACAATCTATGGCTACACCTTC.

The chain has TRBV3-1 (or the pseudogene TRBV3-2) and TRBJ1-2; possible D gene TRBD1, 5 bases. CDR3 size: 13 residues. Deletions cut 5 bases from V and 4 bases from J, with 11 bases between. The germline CDR1 and CDR2 sequences are LGHDT and YNNKEL (reference sequence). This chain's CDR3 is CASSLSGIYGYTF. The CDR3 region has the DNA TGTGCCAGCAGCTTGTCAGGGATCTATGGCTACACCTTC.

Only a few counts were recorded for this clone. V gene TRBV27 combines with J gene TRBJ1-2, with D possibly TRBD1 on 5 matching bases. There are 13 residues in the CDR3. The germline V and J ends were trimmed by 6 bases and 4 bases, with 12 bases remaining between them. Looked up from germline, CDR1 is MNHEY and CDR2 is SMNVEV (reference sequence). CDR3 DNA: TGTGCCAGCAGCCTGGCAGGGACCTATGGCTACACCTTC. Amino acids: CASSLAGTYGYTF.

The table lists this clone with a count of one. The rearrangement joins TRBV9 to TRBJ2-3; D remains ambiguous. The CDR3 sequence is 12 residues long. In germline, CDR1 is SGDLS, CDR2 YYNGEE. V lost 2 bases and J 1 base, leaving 2 bases between the germline ends. For the CDR3, the DNA is TGTGCCAGCAGCGTTCGCACAGATACGCAGTATTTT. Translating gives CASSVRTDTQYF.